This T cell receptor (beta chain) is drawn from a study of a mutant IDH1 vaccine in newly diagnosed glioma. Across the whole study: The first vaccination came 4-6 weeks after radiotherapy alone, or with temozolomide cycles. Of the patients given treatment, about 62% were male and 37.5% were female, and a mean age of about 40 years was recorded. Before enrollment, patients got radiotherapy alone, temozolomide alone, or mostly the combination.

About this clone: The antigen is not known.

Profiling relied on immunoSEQ multiplex PCR, and the TCRdb table lists in-frame clones only, not all of them. This table holds tens of thousands of clones, over 60% found once. Regarding time point: week 35, safety follow-up. Topical imiquimod accompanied each vaccine dose, which consisted of 300 ug of mutant IDH1 20-mer peptide. The astrocytomas were IDH1-mutant, ATRX-negative, and WHO grade 3 or 4. This clonotype originated in a man between 35 and 55 years old with glioma. Sequenced material: PBMCs, taken from a glioma patient whose treatment included an IDH1 peptide vaccine.

DNA for the CDR3: TGTGCCAGCAGTCAGGGGATTTTGAGCAATCAGCCCCAGCATTTT. Its protein is CASSQGILSNQPQHF. The V call is TRBV6-5, the J call TRBJ1-5, with D tentatively TRBD1 (6 bases). The CDR3 has 15 amino acids. Germline assignment: CDR1 MNHEY and CDR2 SVGAGI. The V gene lost 5 bases and the J gene lost 1 base, with 12 bases spanning the gap.